The 26 T cell receptor beta chains below were found in one sample sequenced in a study of vaccination and CD4 T cells after COVID-19. Their cognate antigens are unknown. Treatment denoted: roughly ten-day PBMC culture with coronavirus spike peptide pools or control peptides (ViraFEST assay). Sequencing of DNA taken from cultured CD4+ T cells relied on the Oncomine TCR Beta short-read assay. TCRdb analysed the PCR reads with MiXCR anew, one entry per CDR3 protein. The sample records over 14,000 distinct CDR3 sequences, roughly half being singletons. The material sequenced was CD4+ T cells from blood, cultured in vitro. The origin of the receptors is a human donor who had recovered from COVID-19.

This clonotype was counted only a few times. The chain carries TRBV6-1 and TRBJ1-2; perhaps TRBD1 as D (5 bases). There are 15 residues in the CDR3. Germline lookup yields CDR1 MNHNS and CDR2 SASEGT. V was trimmed by 0 bases and J by 2 bases, leaving 10 bases between them. CDR3 sequence (DNA): TGTGCCAGCAGTGAAGCGCCTGGGGGGAACTATGGCTACACCTTC. It is translated as CASSEAPGGNYGYTF.

V is TRBV19 and J is TRBJ2-7; weak D call: TRBD2 (5 bases). V shed 7 bases and J shed 3 bases, with 16 bases lying between them. The CDR3 consists of 14 residues. Germline CDR1 LNHDA, CDR2 SQIVND (reference sequence). CDR3 residues: CASTPRLDYYEQYF. DNA for the CDR3: TGTGCCAGTACCCCGCGTCTCGACTACTACGAGCAGTACTTC.

The rearrangement uses TRBV4-2 and TRBJ2-5; 9 bases are a match to TRBD1. The CDR3 sequence is 14 residues long. Germline V gene sequence: CDR1 LGHNA, CDR2 YNFKEQ. V was pared by 3 bases and J by 3 bases, with 2 bases of the junction left unmatched. Here the CDR3 DNA reads TGTGCCAGCAGCCACGGACAGGGGAAAGAGACCCAGTACTTC. The encoded protein is CASSHGQGKETQYF.

The rearrangement uses TRBV2 and TRBJ1-2; 7 bases match TRBD1. The V gene end was trimmed by 2 bases and the J gene end by 6 bases; junction bases not matched to a gene: 0. The germline CDR1 and CDR2 sequences are SNHLY and FYNNEI. This CDR3 spans 12 amino acids. CDR3 residues: CASSEQGDGYTF. The DNA for the CDR3 is TGTGCCAGCAGTGAACAGGGGGATGGCTACACCTTC.

V usage is TRBV24-1 and J usage is TRBJ2-5; D ambiguous. This CDR3 has 15 residues. Germline V lookup: CDR1 KGHDR, CDR2 SFDVKD. Trimming left V 2 bases short and J 4 bases short, with 13 bases between. The DNA for the CDR3 is TGTGCCACCAGTGATTCTCTCGGACGAGGAGAGACCCAGTACTTC. As protein: CATSDSLGRGETQYF.

This chain joins TRBV11-2 and TRBJ1-4; no definite D call. CDR1 is SGHAT, CDR2 FQNNGV, per germline. V was shortened by 5 bases and J by 4 bases, with 8 bases between the two germline ends. The CDR3 covers 13 residues. In DNA form, the CDR3 reads TGTGCCAGCAGCGCAAGTGATAATGAAAAACTGTTTTTT. As protein: CASSASDNEKLFF. The variable domain in full, with the rest retrieved from reference TRBV11-2 and TRBJ1-4, is EAGVAQSPRYKIIEKRQSVAFWCNPISGHATLYWYQQILGQGPKLLIQFQNNGVVDDSQLPKDRFSAERLKGVDSTLKIQPAKLEDSAVYLCASSASDNEKLFFGSGTQLSVL.

This rearrangement joins TRBV11-3 to TRBJ2-2; D not certain. The CDR3 covers 14 residues. Germline V gene sequence: CDR1 SGHNT, CDR2 YENEEA. Trimming removed 8 bases from V and 3 bases from J, with 13 bases in between. The CDR3 region has the DNA TGTGCCAGCCTCCCCTCTTTGCACACCGGGGAGCTGTTTTTT. Translating gives CASLPSLHTGELFF.

The chain couples TRBV10-1 to TRBJ2-3, with 7 bases matching TRBD1. The V gene end was trimmed by 7 bases and the J gene end by 1 base; junction bases not matched to a gene: 2. CDR1 and CDR2 (germline): WNHNN, SYGVQD (reference sequence). The CDR3 totals 13 residues. Written as DNA, the CDR3 is TGCGCCAGCAATGGACAGGGCACAGATACGCAGTATTTT. Its protein is CASNGQGTDTQYF.

By sample fraction, this clonotype is medium-sized. This chain links TRBV20-1 with TRBJ2-1; 9 bases map to TRBD2. V shed 1 base, J shed 2 bases, and the junction held 3 bases outside the gene matches. Germline V gives CDR1 DFQATT, CDR2 SNEGSKA (reference sequence). The CDR3 totals 15 residues. The CDR3: CSARGGGRAYNEQFF. DNA for the CDR3: TGCAGTGCTAGAGGAGGCGGGAGGGCCTACAATGAGCAGTTCTTC.

This chain joins TRBV20-1 and TRBJ2-5, with 8 positions matching TRBD1. J lost 4 bases, V lost 3 bases, and 7 bases had no gene match. Germline CDR1 DFQATT, CDR2 SNEGSKA (reference sequence). CDR3 length: 14 amino acids. Written as DNA, the CDR3 is TGCAGTGCTAGTAGGACAGGGTTGGGAGAGACCCAGTACTTC. Translation gives CSASRTGLGETQYF.

The chain is built from TRBV20-1 and TRBJ2-2; 14 bases align to TRBD2. CDR1 and CDR2 from the germline V gene are DFQATT and SNEGSKA (reference sequence). The length of the CDR3 is 16 residues. The V segment lost 2 bases and the J segment 4 bases; nucleotides outside the gene matches: 3. Here the CDR3 reads CSARSGLAGVTGELFF. CDR3 DNA: TGCAGTGCTAGATCGGGACTAGCGGGAGTCACCGGGGAGCTGTTTTTT.

This chain uses TRBV21-1 with TRBJ1-2; the tabulated D call, TRBD1, remains unverified against the DNA. TRBV21-1 is designated a pseudogene. CDR3 length equals 17 residues. The CDR3, as DNA: TGTGCCAGCAGCAAAGCCCCCCACCCCCAGGGGGTACGTGGCTACACCTTC. Translation gives CASSKAPHPQGVRGYTF.

This clonotype was found a few times. The V and J genes are TRBV10-3 and TRBJ2-7; TRBD2 might be the D (6 bases). Germline V gene data show CDR1 as ENHRY and CDR2 as SYGVKD. Trimming stripped 7 bases from V and 5 bases from J, with 12 bases between. This CDR3 contains 12 residues. The DNA for the CDR3 is TGTGCCATCAAGGTGTCGGGGGACGAGCAGTACTTC. Protein sequence: CAIKVSGDEQYF.

The chain joins TRBV5-1 to TRBJ2-5; 8 bases align to TRBD2. CDR3 size: 15 residues. Trimming removed 4 bases from V and 4 bases from J; junction bases left unmatched: 9. CDR1 is SGHRS and CDR2 is YFSETQ in the germline V gene. CDR3 in amino acids: CASSVGLAGRETQYF. The CDR3 DNA sequence: TGCGCCAGCAGCGTCGGGCTAGCGGGCAGAGAGACCCAGTACTTC.

This clonotype was picked up a small number of times. The chain uses TRBV5-1 and TRBJ2-7; D gene ambiguous. The CDR3 loop spans 13 amino acids. The germline gives CDR1 SGHRS, CDR2 YFSETQ. Trimming pared 0 bases from V and 6 bases from J, leaving 10 bases between. CDR3 sequence (DNA): TGCGCCAGCAGCTTGGCCTCTATGGGCGAGCAGTACTTC. It yields the protein CASSLASMGEQYF.

This clonotype was found once. J is TRBJ2-1 and V is TRBV2; D gene ambiguous. The V gene lost 7 bases and the J gene lost 4 bases, with 11 bases spanning the gap. CDR3 length: 13 amino acids. Germline CDR1 is SNHLY and CDR2 is FYNNEI. The DNA for the CDR3 is TGTGCCAGCAAAGGCAGAGTTTACAATGAGCAGTTCTTC. Encoded protein: CASKGRVYNEQFF.

The gene calls are TRBV19 and TRBJ1-5; 9 bases match TRBD1. Germline assignment: CDR1 LNHDA and CDR2 SQIVND (reference sequence). The J segment lost 10 bases and the V segment lost 8 bases, leaving 12 bases of the junction unmatched. There are 14 residues in the CDR3. The CDR3 nucleotides read TGTGCCAGTGGAGTGGACAGGGGCGTTGGACCCCAGCATTTT. It is translated as CASGVDRGVGPQHF.

Only a few counts were recorded for this clonotype. At one of its ends the junction is not consistent with the germline gene, which may arise from a read error. The chain recombines TRBV5-4 with TRBJ1-2; a weak D match, TRBD1 (5 bases). The CDR3 length is 18 residues. Germline CDR1 reads SGHNT; CDR2 reads YYREEE (reference sequence). The CDR3: CASSAGLLATVGNYGYTF. The DNA for the CDR3 is TGTGCCAGCAGCGCGGGACTCCTAGCAACGGTGGGAAACTACGGCTACACCTTC.

The chain links TRBV12-3 or TRBV12-4 to TRBJ2-5, with 10 positions matching TRBD2. Trimming removed 6 bases from V and 5 bases from J; junction bases left unmatched: 15. CDR3 length: 17 residues. CDR3 residues: CASSLLLAGDPPETQYF. CDR3 in DNA: TGTGCCAGCAGCCTACTTCTAGCGGGAGACCCTCCGGAGACCCAGTACTTC.

The chain couples TRBV6-1 to TRBJ2-7, with 8 bases that match TRBD2. The CDR3 has 13 residues. Per the germline V gene, CDR1 is MNHNS and CDR2 is SASEGT. The V and J ends lost 6 bases and 3 bases, in that order; junction bases with no gene match: 4. As DNA, the CDR3 is TGTGCCAGCAGCGCCGGGACTAGCTACGAGCAGTACTTC. It is translated as CASSAGTSYEQYF.

The gene calls are TRBV7-6 and TRBJ1-2; D ambiguous. The V and J ends lost 1 base and 0 bases respectively, with 6 bases between them. The CDR3 length is 14 residues. Germline assignment: CDR1 SGHVS and CDR2 FNYEAQ. The CDR3 here is CASSLDRANYGYTF. For the CDR3, the DNA is TGTGCCAGCAGCTTAGATAGGGCTAACTATGGCTACACCTTC. Supplemented by reference TRBV7-6 and TRBJ1-2, the full variable domain reads GAGVSQSPRYKVTKRGQDVALRCDPISGHVSLYWYRQALGQGPEFLTYFNYEAQQDKSGLPNDRFSAERPEGSISTLTIQRTEQRDSAMYRCASSLDRANYGYTFGSGTRLTVV.

This chain uses TRBV3-1 with TRBJ2-7; 7 nucleotides line up with TRBD2. Germline V lookup: CDR1 LGHDT, CDR2 YNNKEL (reference sequence). This CDR3 contains 14 residues. V shed 0 bases and J 8 bases; nucleotides not matched to a gene: 7. CDR3 sequence: CASSQDTTGGKQYF. In nucleotides, the CDR3 is TGTGCCAGCAGCCAAGATACAACGGGAGGCAAGCAGTACTTC.

This clonotype rates as large. V and J are TRBV27 and TRBJ1-1; D possibly corresponds to TRBD1 (5 bases). The V gene's germline CDR1 is MNHEY and CDR2 SMNVEV (reference sequence). V lost 7 bases, J lost 5 bases, and 14 bases lay in between. There are 13 residues in the CDR3. The DNA for the CDR3 is TGTGCCAGCACCCCTCTTCGGGGGACTGAAGCTTTCTTT. Protein product: CASTPLRGTEAFF.

The chain has TRBV2 and TRBJ1-6; a weak D match, TRBD1 (6 bases). This CDR3 comprises 13 residues. V lost 9 bases and J 2 bases, leaving 8 bases between the germline ends. Looked up from germline, CDR1 is SNHLY and CDR2 is FYNNEI. The CDR3 region has the DNA TGTGCCAGAGGACAGCCCTATAATTCACCCCTCCACTTT. Its protein product is CARGQPYNSPLHF.

This sequence joins TRBV28 and TRBJ1-2; 9 nucleotides line up with TRBD1. CDR1 and CDR2 (germline): MDHEN, SYDVKM. With 6 bases clipped from V and 4 bases from J, the junction kept 9 bases outside the gene matches. The CDR3 covers 15 residues. The CDR3 spells CASRPTGGWGYGYTF. The CDR3 coding sequence is TGTGCCAGCAGACCTACAGGGGGCTGGGGCTATGGCTACACCTTC.

This clonotype is classed as medium-sized. J is TRBJ1-2 and V is TRBV7-2; unclear D gene. Germline V CDR1 and CDR2: SGHTA, FQGNSA. V lost 2 bases and J 4 bases, leaving 11 bases between the germline ends. The CDR3 contains 14 residues. CDR3 bases: TGTGCCAGCAGCTTAACCACCGGTGGCTATGGCTACACCTTC. Translated: CASSLTTGGYGYTF.